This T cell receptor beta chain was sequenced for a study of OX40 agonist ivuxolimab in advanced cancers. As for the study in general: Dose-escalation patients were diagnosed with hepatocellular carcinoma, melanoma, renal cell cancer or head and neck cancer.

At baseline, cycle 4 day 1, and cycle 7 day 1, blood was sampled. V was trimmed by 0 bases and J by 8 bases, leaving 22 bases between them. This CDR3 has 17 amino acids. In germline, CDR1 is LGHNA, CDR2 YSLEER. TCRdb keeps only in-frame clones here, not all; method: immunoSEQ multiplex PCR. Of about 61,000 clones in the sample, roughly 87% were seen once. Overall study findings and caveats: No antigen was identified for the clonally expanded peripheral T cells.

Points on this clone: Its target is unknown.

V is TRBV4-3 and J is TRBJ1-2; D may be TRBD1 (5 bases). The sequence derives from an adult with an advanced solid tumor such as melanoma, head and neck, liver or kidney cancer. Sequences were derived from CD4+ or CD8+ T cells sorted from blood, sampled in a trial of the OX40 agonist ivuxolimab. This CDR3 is CASSQDIVGGGVLGYTF. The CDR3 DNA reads TGCGCCAGCAGCCAAGATATAGTAGGAGGAGGGGTTCTAGGCTACACCTTC.